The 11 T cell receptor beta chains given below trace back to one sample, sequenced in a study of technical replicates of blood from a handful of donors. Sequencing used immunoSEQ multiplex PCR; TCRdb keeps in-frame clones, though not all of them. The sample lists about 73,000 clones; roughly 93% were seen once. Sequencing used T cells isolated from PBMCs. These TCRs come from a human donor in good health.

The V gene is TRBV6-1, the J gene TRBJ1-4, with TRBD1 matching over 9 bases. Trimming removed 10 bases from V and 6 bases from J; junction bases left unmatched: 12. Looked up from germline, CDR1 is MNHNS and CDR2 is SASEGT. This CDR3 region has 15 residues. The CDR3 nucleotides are TGTGCCAACAGCCCCGACAGGGGGTTTGATGAAAAACTGTTTTTT. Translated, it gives CANSPDRGFDEKLFF.

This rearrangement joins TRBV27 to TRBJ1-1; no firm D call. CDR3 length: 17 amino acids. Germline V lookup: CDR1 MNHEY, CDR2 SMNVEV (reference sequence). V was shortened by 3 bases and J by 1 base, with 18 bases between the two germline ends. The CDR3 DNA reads TGTGCCAGCAGTTTTTTGGGGTCAGGAGGGCGGAACACTGAAGCTTTCTTT. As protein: CASSFLGSGGRNTEAFF.

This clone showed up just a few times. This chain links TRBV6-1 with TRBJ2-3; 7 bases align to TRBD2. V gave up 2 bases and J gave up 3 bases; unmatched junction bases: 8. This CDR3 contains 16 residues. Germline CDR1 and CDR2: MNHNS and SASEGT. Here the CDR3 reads CASSETGGTGTDTQYF. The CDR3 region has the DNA TGTGCCAGCAGTGAAACCGGGGGGACGGGAACAGATACGCAGTATTTT.

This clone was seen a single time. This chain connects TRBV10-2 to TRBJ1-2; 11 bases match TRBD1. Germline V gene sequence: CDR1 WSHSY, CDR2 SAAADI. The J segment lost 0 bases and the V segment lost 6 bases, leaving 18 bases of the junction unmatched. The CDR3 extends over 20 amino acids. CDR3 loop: CASSENLGQGVFVANYGYTF. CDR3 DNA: TGCGCCAGCAGCGAAAACCTGGGACAGGGGGTGTTTGTAGCTAACTATGGCTACACCTTC.

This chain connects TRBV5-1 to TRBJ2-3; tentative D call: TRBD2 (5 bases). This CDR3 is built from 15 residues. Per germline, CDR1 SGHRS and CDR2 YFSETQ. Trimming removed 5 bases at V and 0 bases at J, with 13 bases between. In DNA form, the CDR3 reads TGCGCCAGCAGTGGCGGGCGCTATAGCACAGATACGCAGTATTTT. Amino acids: CASSGGRYSTDTQYF.

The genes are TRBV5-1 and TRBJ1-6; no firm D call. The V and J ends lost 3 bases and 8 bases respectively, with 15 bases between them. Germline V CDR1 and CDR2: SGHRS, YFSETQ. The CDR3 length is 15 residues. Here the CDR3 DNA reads TGCGCCAGCAGCTCCCTTGCTGGGCCGGATTCACCCCTCCACTTT. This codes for CASSSLAGPDSPLHF.

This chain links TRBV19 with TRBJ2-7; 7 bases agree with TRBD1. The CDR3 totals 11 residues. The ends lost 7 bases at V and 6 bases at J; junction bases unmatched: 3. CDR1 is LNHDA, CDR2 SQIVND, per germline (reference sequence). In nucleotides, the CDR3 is TGTGCCAGTACAGCAGGGGGCGAGCAGTACTTC. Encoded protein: CASTAGGEQYF.

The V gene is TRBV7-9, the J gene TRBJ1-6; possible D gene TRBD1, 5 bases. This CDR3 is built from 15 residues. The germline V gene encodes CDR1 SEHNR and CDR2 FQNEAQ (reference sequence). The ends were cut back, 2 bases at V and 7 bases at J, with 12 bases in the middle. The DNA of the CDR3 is TGTGCCAGCAGCTTAAAGGCAGGGAGGAATTCACCCCTCCACTTT. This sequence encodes CASSLKAGRNSPLHF.

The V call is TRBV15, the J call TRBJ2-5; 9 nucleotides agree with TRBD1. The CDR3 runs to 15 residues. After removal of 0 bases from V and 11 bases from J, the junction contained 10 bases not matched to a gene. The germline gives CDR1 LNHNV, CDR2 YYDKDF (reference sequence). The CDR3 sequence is CATSRDRGTGPLQYF. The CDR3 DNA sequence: TGTGCCACCAGCAGAGATAGAGGGACAGGGCCCCTACAGTACTTC.

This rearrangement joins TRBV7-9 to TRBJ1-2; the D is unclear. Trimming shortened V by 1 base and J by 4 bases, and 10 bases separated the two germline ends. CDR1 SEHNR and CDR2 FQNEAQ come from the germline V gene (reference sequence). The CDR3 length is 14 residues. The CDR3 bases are TGTGCCAGCAGCTTAGATGAGAGGCTCTATGGCTACACCTTC. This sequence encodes CASSLDERLYGYTF.

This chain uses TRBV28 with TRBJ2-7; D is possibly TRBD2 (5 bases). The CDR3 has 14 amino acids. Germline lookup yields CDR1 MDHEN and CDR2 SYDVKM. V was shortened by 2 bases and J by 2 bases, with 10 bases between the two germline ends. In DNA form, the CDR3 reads TGTGCCAGCAGTTTAGCGGGCCAGACCTACGAGCAGTACTTC. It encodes CASSLAGQTYEQYF.